A single T cell receptor beta chain is shown here with its context. There are 11 residues in the CDR3. Germline CDR1 and CDR2: SQVTM and ANQGSEA. V trimming: 3 bases; J trimming: 13 bases; junction bases outside the gene matches: 4. This specimen comes from a study of blood T cells in healthy people across ages. Donors gave 8.5 to 10 milliliters of peripheral blood apiece. PCR was performed a second time for about 7 to 12 cycles using a sample-barcoded 5' primer and a J-beta primer mix. TCRdb itself ran the 5' RACE reads through MiXCR, one entry per CDR3 protein. The sample consists of hundreds of thousands of distinct CDR3 sequences, roughly 60% of them appearing once.

The TCR sequence derives from a man aged 25-45 years in good health. The source material was blood. The chain has TRBV29-1 and TRBJ2-3, with 10 bases identical to TRBD1. CDR3 bases: TGCAGCGTTGATGACGGGACAGGGGAGTATTTT. Residues: CSVDDGTGEYF.